This record covers a single TCR beta chain. These data come from a study of blood T cell repertoires in COVID-19. V shed 8 bases, J shed 0 bases, and the junction held 18 bases outside the gene matches. The CDR3 loop spans 19 amino acids. Germline V CDR1 and CDR2: SGHAT, FQNNGV. Sequencing used immunoSEQ multiplex PCR; TCRdb keeps in-frame clones, though not all of them. The sample contains approximately 230,000 clones, about 90% of which appear only once. The rearrangement links TRBV11-2 to TRBJ2-7, with TRBD2 matching over 11 bases. This TCR was recovered from a man aged 18 to 30 with active or convalescent COVID-19. Sequencing was performed on peripheral blood. DNA of the CDR3: TGTGCCAGCTCCCCCACTCCGGGACTAGCGGAACTTAGCTCCTACGAGCAGTACTTC. Translated: CASSPTPGLAELSSYEQYF.